This record covers a single T cell receptor beta chain. Study processing details: By means of reference gene primer amplification, nucleated cell counts were estimated. Libraries were prepared by immunoSEQ multiplex PCR; TCRdb keeps only in-frame clonotypes and omits some of them. D and trimming were read from the DNA, whereas the V and J calls and clone size are those reported in that table. Of roughly 150,000 clones detected, roughly 80% appear once; the ten largest clones hold roughly 8%. This sample is drawn from a study of blood T cell repertoires in COVID-19. At the level of the study: COVID-19 samples from acute and convalescent phases originated in the United States, Italy and Spain. T cells, B-cell-depleted T cells, or PBMCs provided the cDNA or gDNA that served as material.

Sequencing was done on a sample of peripheral blood. This sequence originates from a man in his 60s with acute or convalescent COVID-19.

The chain's CDR3 is CASILQETQYF. The CDR3 DNA reads as TGTGCCAGCATACTTCAAGAGACCCAGTACTTC. The rearrangement joins TRBV2 to TRBJ2-5; D remains unclear. This CDR3 spans 11 amino acids. The V gene lost 7 bases and the J gene lost 2 bases, with 5 bases spanning the gap. Germline V gene sequence: CDR1 SNHLY, CDR2 FYNNEI.